This TCR beta chain originates from a study of T cells in women clearing cervical HPV infection. All participants had a single incident cervical HPV16 infection, and prevalent HPV16 infections were excluded. Notes on the study in general: CIN3+ cases had significantly higher TCR repertoire richness than controls, but evenness did not differ. Associations may precede or follow infection; HPV-specific or memory T cells were not isolated.

Comment on this clone: Its antigen is unknown. The read halts 3 residues ahead of the CDR3 end, with the missing end drawn from the germline J gene.

TCRdb keeps only in-frame clones here, not all; method: immunoSEQ multiplex PCR. This sample contains about 30,000 clones. Germline V gives CDR1 SGHKS, CDR2 YYEKEE (reference sequence). CDR3 length equals 14 residues. Trimming took off 7 bases at V and 3 bases at J, with 11 bases between the two ends. The receptor was isolated from a woman aged 18 to 75 with a cervical HPV16 infection that either progressed to CIN3+ or cleared (not recorded which). Sequenced input: blood buffy coat. The chain is built from TRBV5-5 and TRBJ2-6, with a possible D match to TRBD2 (6 bases). The part of the CDR3 DNA that was read is TGTGCCAGCTCGGGGGTGGATGGGGCCAACGTC. It translates to CASSGVDGANV. The whole CDR3 sequence reads CASSGVDGANVLTF.